These 21 T cell receptor beta chains came from one sample sequenced in a study of blood T cells in healthy people across ages. A second PCR, run for 7 to 11 cycles, used a sample-barcoded 5' primer plus a J-beta primer mix. TCRdb reprocessed the 5' RACE reads via MiXCR and lists one record per CDR3 protein. The data contain more than 500,000 distinct CDR3 sequences, 27% of them singletons. The sample taken for sequencing was blood. The source of these receptors is a woman in her seventies in good health.

The chain is built from TRBV19 and TRBJ1-1, with D unclear. Germline V gene data show CDR1 as LNHDA and CDR2 as SQIVND (reference sequence). V was shortened by 7 bases and J by 3 bases, with 15 bases between the two germline ends. This CDR3 comprises 14 residues. The CDR3 spells CASTAPLPYTEAFF. CDR3 nucleotides: TGTGCCAGTACCGCCCCGCTTCCCTACACTGAAGCTTTCTTT.

The V call is TRBV4-3, the J call TRBJ1-3, with 7 bases lining up with TRBD1. CDR3 size: 16 residues. Germline V CDR1 and CDR2: LGHNA, YSLEER. Trimming removed 0 bases from V and 4 bases from J; junction bases left unmatched: 6. The CDR3 DNA follows: TGCGCCAGCAGCCAAGATAGACCGGGACAGGGAAACACCATATATTTT. Encoded protein: CASSQDRPGQGNTIYF.

The V call is TRBV9, the J call TRBJ2-5; D is uncertain. The CDR3 length is 14 residues. In germline, CDR1 is SGDLS, CDR2 YYNGEE. The V end lost 2 bases, the J end lost 3 bases, and 11 bases lay between the germline ends. The CDR3 reads CASSVMVREETQYF. The CDR3 DNA sequence: TGTGCCAGCAGCGTTATGGTTAGGGAAGAGACCCAGTACTTC.

V and J are TRBV15 and TRBJ2-5; 7 positions match TRBD1. The tail of the sequence fits TRBJ2-7 better, so the J call may be wrong. CDR1 and CDR2 (germline): LNHNV, YYDKDF (reference sequence). The CDR3 is 14 amino acids. The CDR3 spells CATSRGDRTYEQYF. The CDR3 nucleotides are TGTGCCACCAGCAGAGGGGACAGAACCTACGAGCAGTACTTC.

The table lists this clonotype with a few counts. The V and J genes are TRBV12-3 or TRBV12-4 and TRBJ2-1; no definite D call. This CDR3 is built from 16 residues. Trimming took off 2 bases at V and 3 bases at J, with 14 bases between the two ends. CDR3 region: CASSLSLLEIYNEQFF. CDR3 DNA: TGTGCCAGCAGTTTAAGCCTTTTGGAGATCTACAATGAGCAGTTCTTC.

The genes are TRBV21-1 and TRBJ2-7; the D call in the table, TRBD2, was not verified against the DNA. TRBV21-1 is a recognized pseudogene. This CDR3 comprises 16 residues. The CDR3 coding sequence is TGTGCCAGCGGAAGAAGGACTAGCGGCGAAGCCTACGAGCAGTACTTC. It encodes CASGRRTSGEAYEQYF.

The V gene is TRBV20-1, the J gene TRBJ2-7, with D hard to call. Trimming took 0 bases from V and 2 from J, leaving 8 bases between them. Germline V gives CDR1 DFQATT, CDR2 SNEGSKA (reference sequence). CDR3 length: 13 amino acids. CDR3 in DNA: TGCAGTGCTAGAGATTTAGCTACCTACGAGCAGTACTTC. Translating it yields CSARDLATYEQYF.

The chain joins TRBV19 to TRBJ1-1, with D unresolved. CDR1 is LNHDA, CDR2 SQIVND, per germline (reference sequence). V lost 0 bases to trimming and J lost 1 base, with 9 bases between them. The CDR3 runs to 15 residues. The chain's CDR3 is CASSIDGRPNTEAFF. The CDR3 bases are TGTGCCAGTAGTATAGACGGCAGACCGAACACTGAAGCTTTCTTT.

The CDR3 is CASSQASREKLFF. CDR3 in DNA: TGTGCCAGCAGCCAGGCCTCCCGGGAAAAACTGTTTTTT. The chain joins TRBV5-5 to TRBJ1-4; no clear D gene. CDR1 and CDR2 (germline): SGHKS, YYEKEE (reference sequence). The CDR3 totals 13 residues. Trimming left V 4 bases short and J 8 bases short, with 12 bases between.

This clonotype was recorded at least ten times. The junction differs from germline at one of its ends, possibly a read error. J is TRBJ2-1 and V is TRBV6-2 or TRBV6-3; D ambiguous. The V gene's germline CDR1 is MNHEY and CDR2 SVGEGT. The CDR3 covers 13 residues. CDR3 DNA sequence: TGTGCGAGCAGTTCGAGCTCCTACAATGAGCAGTTCTTC. Translated: CASSSSSYNEQFF.

This clonotype was seen more than once but under ten times. This chain joins TRBV29-1 and TRBJ2-7; D is ambiguous. Per the germline V gene, CDR1 is SQVTM and CDR2 is ANQGSEA. There are 10 residues in the CDR3. Trimming stripped 2 bases from V and 7 bases from J, with 6 bases between. CDR3 sequence (DNA): TGCAGCGTTGAAATTGGGGAGCAGTACTTC. It codes for CSVEIGEQYF.

V gene TRBV20-1 combines with J gene TRBJ2-3; TRBD2 matches at 12 bases. The V gene end was trimmed by 1 base and the J gene end by 2 bases; junction bases not matched to a gene: 16. This CDR3 has 20 residues. The germline V gene has CDR1 DFQATT and CDR2 SNEGSKA (reference sequence). The CDR3, as DNA: TGCAGTGCTAGAGTGGAGATAGGGCTAGCGGGGGGGCGAGACACAGATACGCAGTATTTT. Translated, it gives CSARVEIGLAGGRDTDTQYF.

The V gene is TRBV10-3, the J gene TRBJ2-7, with 8 positions matching TRBD1. CDR1 is ENHRY and CDR2 is SYGVKD in the germline V gene. This CDR3 is 11 amino acids long. Unmatched junction bases numbered 0, after V lost 8 bases and J lost 3 bases. The CDR3 region has the DNA TGTGCCATCGGACAGGGCTACGAGCAGTACTTC. It codes for CAIGQGYEQYF.

The chain couples TRBV7-2 to TRBJ2-7, with D hard to call. The V end lost 5 bases, the J end lost 6 bases, and 11 bases lay between the germline ends. The CDR3 sequence is 12 residues long. Per germline, CDR1 SGHTA and CDR2 FQGNSA. This CDR3 is CASSQRTSEQYF. In nucleotides, the CDR3 is TGTGCCAGCAGCCAGCGTACGAGCGAGCAGTACTTC.

The chain is built from TRBV2 and TRBJ2-3; D is undetermined. Germline V gene lookup returns CDR1 SNHLY and CDR2 FYNNEI. Trimming took 6 bases from V and 0 from J, leaving 7 bases between them. The CDR3 extends over 13 amino acids. CDR3 protein: CASRGFSTDTQYF. CDR3 DNA: TGTGCCAGCAGGGGATTTAGCACAGATACGCAGTATTTT.

The CDR3 is CASSLGGTSEETQYF. The CDR3 DNA reads as TGCGCCAGCAGCTTGGGAGGGACTAGCGAAGAGACCCAGTACTTC. This chain uses TRBV5-1 with TRBJ2-5; 10 positions agree with TRBD2. Germline V gene lookup returns CDR1 SGHRS and CDR2 YFSETQ. This CDR3 is built from 15 residues. V lost 0 bases to trimming and J lost 3 bases; unmatched junction nucleotides: 2. The variable domain in full, with the rest retrieved from reference TRBV5-1 and TRBJ2-5, is KAGVTQTPRYLIKTRGQQVTLSCSPISGHRSVSWYQQTPGQGLQFLFEYFSETQRNKGNFPGRFSGRQFSNSRSEMNVSTLELGDSALYLCASSLGGTSEETQYFGPGTRLLVL.

The V gene is TRBV11-2, the J gene TRBJ1-1, with 7 bases that match TRBD1. The CDR3 is 13 residues long. From germline, CDR1 is SGHAT and CDR2 FQNNGV. V gave up 5 bases and J gave up 6 bases; unmatched junction bases: 6. CDR3 DNA sequence: TGTGCCAGCAGCGGGGACAGAGTATCTGAAGCTTTCTTT. It yields the protein CASSGDRVSEAFF.

The gene calls are TRBV4-1 and TRBJ2-5; 9 bases match TRBD1. This CDR3 is built from 17 residues. V lost 7 bases, J lost 1 base, and 13 bases stayed unmatched. Germline V gives CDR1 MGHRA, CDR2 YSYEKL. This chain's CDR3 is CASTRQPGQGFQETQYF. In nucleotides, the CDR3 is TGCGCCAGCACCCGACAACCGGGACAGGGTTTCCAAGAGACCCAGTACTTC.

As concerns this clonotype: The junction differs from germline at one of its ends, possibly a read error. This sequence joins TRBV7-2 and TRBJ2-5; 8 nucleotides agree with TRBD2. The CDR3 has 15 residues. CDR1 and CDR2 (germline): SGHTA, FQGNSA. The CDR3 region is CASSLARLAFETQYF. For the CDR3, the DNA is TGTGCCAGTAGCTTAGCGAGACTAGCGTTCGAGACCCAGTACTTC. Combining the CDR3 with reference TRBV7-2 and TRBJ2-5 gives the whole variable domain GAGVSQSPSNKVTEKGKDVELRCDPISGHTALYWYRQSLGQGLEFLIYFQGNSAPDKSGLPSDRFSAERTGGSVSTLTIQRTQQEDSAVYLCASSLARLAFETQYFGPGTRLLVL.

The rearrangement links TRBV3-1 to TRBJ2-3; 8 positions match TRBD2. This CDR3 has 13 amino acids. Germline V gene data show CDR1 as LGHDT and CDR2 as YNNKEL (reference sequence). With V trimmed by 4 bases and J by 5 bases, 2 bases remained unmatched. The CDR3 loop is CASSLAGQDTQYF. The DNA of the CDR3 is TGTGCCAGCAGCCTAGCGGGGCAAGATACGCAGTATTTT.

This clonotype came up a few times. The chain carries TRBV20-1 and TRBJ1-4, with 10 bases fitting TRBD1. V lost 5 bases, J lost 7 bases, and 7 bases stayed unmatched. The CDR3 length is 14 residues. Germline V gene sequence: CDR1 DFQATT, CDR2 SNEGSKA (reference sequence). This CDR3 reads CSADERTGGEKLFF. CDR3 DNA sequence: TGCAGTGCTGATGAAAGGACAGGGGGTGAAAAACTGTTTTTT.